The present entry profiles one T cell receptor (beta chain) with its context. Its antigen is not identified. The CDR3 has 16 residues. Germline values: CDR1 MGHRA, CDR2 YSYEKL. V was cut by 2 bases and J by 2 bases, with 13 bases left in between. The record originates from a study of shared clonotypes between healthy human individuals. Study results and caveats: Exclusively blood specimens were collected; tissue repertoires likely differ.

Every immunoSEQ plate was one replicate of a subset's evenly spread DNA. The assay was immunoSEQ multiplex PCR, and TCRdb's table has in-frame clones only and misses some. This sample yields about 2,500,000 clones, of which 90% to 95% are seen a single time; over 0.12% belongs to the top ten. This TCR came from a young man in good health. The sample consisted of naive CD4+ T cells sorted from blood. Documented subset: CD45RA+ positively selected. The gene calls are TRBV4-1 and TRBJ1-3, with D possibly matching TRBD1 (5 bases). CDR3 protein: CASSQPQTDPGNTIYF. The CDR3, as DNA: TGCGCCAGCAGCCAACCGCAGACAGACCCTGGAAACACCATATATTTT.